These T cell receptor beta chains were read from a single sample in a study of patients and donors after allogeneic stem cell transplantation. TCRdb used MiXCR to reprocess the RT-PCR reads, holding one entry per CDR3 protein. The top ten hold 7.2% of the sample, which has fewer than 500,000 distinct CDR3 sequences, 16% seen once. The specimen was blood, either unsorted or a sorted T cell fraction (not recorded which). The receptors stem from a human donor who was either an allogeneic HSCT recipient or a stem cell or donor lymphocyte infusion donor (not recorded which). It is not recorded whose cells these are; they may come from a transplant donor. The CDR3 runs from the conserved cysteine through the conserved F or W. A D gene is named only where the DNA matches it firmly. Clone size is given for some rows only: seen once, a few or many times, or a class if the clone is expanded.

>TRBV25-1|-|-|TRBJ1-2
CASSEGGGYTF
TGTGCCAGCTCCGAGGGGGGCGGCTACACCTTC
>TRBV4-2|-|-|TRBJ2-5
CASSQDRGAQRETQYF
TGTGCCAGCAGCCAAGATCGAGGGGCCCAGCGAGAGACCCAGTACTTC
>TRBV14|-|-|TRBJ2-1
CASSQEKKVNFNEQFF
TGTGCCAGCAGCCAAGAAAAGAAAGTTAACTTCAATGAGCAGTTCTTC
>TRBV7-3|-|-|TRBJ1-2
CASSQYGGINYGYTF
TGTGCCAGCAGCCAATATGGGGGCATCAACTATGGCTACACCTTC
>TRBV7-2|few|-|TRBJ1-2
CASSVGLSGGYTF
TGTGCCAGCAGCGTGGGCCTTTCGGGGGGCTACACCTTC
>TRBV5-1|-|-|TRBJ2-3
CASSLDGTTTDTQYF
TGCGCCAGCAGCTTGGACGGCACTACCACAGATACGCAGTATTTT
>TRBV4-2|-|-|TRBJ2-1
CASSPLEGAYNEQFF
TGTGCCAGCAGCCCACTCGAAGGGGCCTACAATGAGCAGTTCTTC
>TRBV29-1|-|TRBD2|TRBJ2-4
CSVGTSRKNIQYF
TGCAGCGTTGGGACTAGTCGAAAAAACATTCAGTACTTC
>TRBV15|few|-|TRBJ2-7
CATSRDREGPFEPTYEQYF
TGTGCCACCAGCAGAGACCGTGAGGGCCCCTTCGAGCCTACCTACGAGCAGTACTTC
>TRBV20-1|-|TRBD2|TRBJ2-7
CSASGTSGKSSYEQYF
TGCAGTGCTAGTGGGACTAGCGGGAAAAGCTCCTACGAGCAGTACTTC
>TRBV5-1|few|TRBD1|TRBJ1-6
CASSKRGTVTGYNSPLHF
TGCGCCAGCAGCAAGCGGGGGACAGTCACGGGATATAATTCACCCCTCCACTTT
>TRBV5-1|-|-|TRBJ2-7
CASSLVIAPRGHEQYF
TGCGCCAGCAGCTTGGTAATTGCGCCTAGGGGCCACGAGCAGTACTTC
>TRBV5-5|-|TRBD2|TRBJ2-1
CASSLLSGGFEQFF
TGTGCCAGCAGCTTGTTAAGCGGGGGGTTTGAGCAGTTCTTC
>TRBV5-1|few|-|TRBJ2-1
CSSSLEYLGDEQFF
TGCTCCAGCAGCTTGGAGTATTTAGGCGATGAGCAGTTCTTC
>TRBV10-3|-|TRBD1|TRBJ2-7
CATTGQGSNSEQYF
TGTGCCACGACGGGACAGGGAAGTAATAGCGAGCAGTACTTC
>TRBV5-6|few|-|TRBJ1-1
CASSPTPDGNTEAFF
TGTGCCAGCAGCCCCACCCCGGACGGGAACACTGAAGCTTTCTTT
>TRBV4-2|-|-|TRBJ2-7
CASSQGRDTVEQYF
TGTGCCAGCAGCCAAGGGAGGGACACCGTCGAGCAGTACTTC
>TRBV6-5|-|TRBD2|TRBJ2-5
CASSYSIGGREGETQYF
TGTGCCAGCAGTTACTCGATAGGCGGACGGGAGGGCGAGACCCAGTACTTC
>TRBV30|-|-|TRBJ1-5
CAWSVDGFQPQHF
TGTGCCTGGAGTGTAGACGGGTTTCAGCCCCAGCATTTT
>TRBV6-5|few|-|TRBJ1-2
CASSYALGGLNYGYTF
TGTGCCAGCAGTTACGCTCTTGGGGGGCTCAACTATGGCTACACCTTC
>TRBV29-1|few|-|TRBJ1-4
CSVDQGRGEKLFF
TGCAGCGTTGATCAAGGCCGGGGTGAAAAACTGTTTTTT
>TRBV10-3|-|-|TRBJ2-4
CAISEQRPGNIQYF
TGTGCCATCAGTGAACAGAGACCAGGAAACATTCAGTACTTC
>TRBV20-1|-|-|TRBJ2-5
CSAPVTQNQETQYF
TGCAGTGCTCCGGTGACCCAGAACCAAGAGACCCAGTACTTC
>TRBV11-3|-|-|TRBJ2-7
CASSSQGQSSYEQYF
TGTGCCAGCAGCTCCCAGGGGCAGAGCTCCTACGAGCAGTACTTC
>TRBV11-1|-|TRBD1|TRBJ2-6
CASSLRTGKISGANVLTF
TGTGCCAGCAGCCTGAGGACAGGAAAAATCTCTGGGGCCAACGTCCTGACTTTC